This T cell receptor beta chain came from a study of PD-1 blockade in classical Hodgkin lymphoma (dated by TCRdb to the early 2020s). In the study overall: A peripheral blood immune signature of response to PD-1 blockade in classical Hodgkin lymphoma was defined using TCR beta sequencing and CyTOF. On the study overall, not on this receptor specifically: Only a single clinical trial cohort was studied, and what caused the repertoire differences, possibly disease activity or prior therapy, remained undefined. Baseline TCR diversity was reported to be lower in newly diagnosed patients than in healthy donors, and even lower in relapsed/refractory patients.

The CDR3 runs 16 amino acids, cysteine and phenylalanine included. Here the CDR3 DNA is all that survives: 48 bases in frame from base 1. The CDR1 and CDR2 encoded by the germline V gene are SGHTA and FQGTGA. After removal of 6 bases from V and 2 bases from J, the junction retains 6 bases not matched to a gene. Worth noting for this clone: The antigen this receptor binds is unknown. Base qualities were left out, and no much larger clone turns up one base away.

This sample's time point label indicates: newly diagnosed, previously untreated cHL patient sample. As a comparison group for the relapsed/refractory trial patients, PBMCs from patients with newly diagnosed, previously untreated classical Hodgkin lymphoma were sequenced. Peripheral blood was collected in 8 mL Vacutainer Cell Preparation Tubes, from which PBMCs were isolated by centrifugation and then cryopreserved. Genomic DNA was extracted with the Qiagen DNeasy kit from unsorted PBMCs and from negatively selected CD4+ and CD8+ fractions. TCR beta CDR3 regions were subjected to amplification by immunoSEQ multiplex PCR with primers that anneal to V and J segments. A synthetic immune receptor repertoire was used to minimize amplification bias, and any residual bias was removed computationally once sequencing was done. As for the original processing: Custom Python scripts were used to quantify repertoire diversity as the Shannon entropy index. Unsorted, CD4+ and CD8+ repertoires were examined separately, except in combined analyses, for which CD4+ and CD8+ sequences were merged in silico. TCRdb re-hosts the immuneACCESS table, in-frame sequences only. Its copies lack some clones; in the studies checked, an unresolved V gene accounts for under half of them, and the cause for the rest is not known. V and J calls and clone size are given by that table; D and trimming were obtained from the DNA. The sample has approximately 45,000 clones on record, roughly 93% of them singletons. The top ten clonotypes cover 4.9% of the sample.

The sequence was collected from a human donor with classical Hodgkin lymphoma. The sample taken for sequencing was peripheral blood mononuclear cells (PBMCs). The rearranged chain carries TRBV7-3 and TRBJ2-3, and 12 bases in between align with TRBD2. Here the CDR3 is given as CASSAGTSGLTDTQYF. The nucleotides read TGTGCCAGCAGTGCCGGGACTAGCGGGCTCACAGATACGCAGTATTTT.